This TCR beta chain was retrieved from a study of post-analysis software for immune sequencing data. Study-level findings and limits: Versus controls, multiple sclerosis patients showed significantly lower diversity (normalized Chao1). TRBV segments more frequent in patients than in controls numbered roughly 5 and included TRBV5-6, TRBV5-1 and TRBV20-1.

Germline loops: CDR1 SGHRS, CDR2 YFSETQ. V gave up 0 bases and J gave up 1 base, with 7 bases separating them. CDR3 length: 14 amino acids. This clonotype appeared a few times. The antigen is not known. Each TCR beta cDNA library carried unique molecular identifiers. Input populations of about 0.95 to 11 million T cells gave rise to a few hundred thousand cDNA molecules. Using its own MiXCR run on the PCR reads, TCRdb lists one record per CDR3 protein. Here the sample spans about 460,000 distinct CDR3 sequences, nearly 45% being singletons. The receptor's source is a girl aged 10 to 17 with multiple sclerosis. Specimen: blood. The chain joins TRBV5-1 to TRBJ2-5, with D possibly called TRBD1 or TRBD2 (5 bases each). The CDR3: CASSLEGTQETQYF. In nucleotides, the CDR3 is TGCGCCAGCAGCTTGGAGGGGACCCAAGAGACCCAGTACTTC.